This T cell receptor beta chain came from a study of blood T cell repertoires in COVID-19. A single count supports this clone. This CDR3 comprises 20 residues. As handled by the study authors: Scientists estimated how many nucleated cells there were by amplifying reference gene primers. The protocol was immunoSEQ multiplex PCR, while the TCRdb copy is restricted to in-frame clones and leaves out a portion. V and J calls plus clone size are reproduced from that table; the DNA served to infer D and trimming. Of 43,000 or so clones listed, around 83% are singletons. The sequence was collected from a woman of 80 years or more with acute or convalescent COVID-19. The sample consisted of peripheral blood. The J gene is TRBJ1-1, the V gene TRBV1. TRBV1 is tagged as a pseudogene. For the CDR3, the DNA is TGCACCAGCAGCCAACCCTGTGTGGTTTGTGGGGGGGAGGGGAACACTGAAGCTTTCTTT. Translation gives CTSSQPCVVCGGEGNTEAFF.